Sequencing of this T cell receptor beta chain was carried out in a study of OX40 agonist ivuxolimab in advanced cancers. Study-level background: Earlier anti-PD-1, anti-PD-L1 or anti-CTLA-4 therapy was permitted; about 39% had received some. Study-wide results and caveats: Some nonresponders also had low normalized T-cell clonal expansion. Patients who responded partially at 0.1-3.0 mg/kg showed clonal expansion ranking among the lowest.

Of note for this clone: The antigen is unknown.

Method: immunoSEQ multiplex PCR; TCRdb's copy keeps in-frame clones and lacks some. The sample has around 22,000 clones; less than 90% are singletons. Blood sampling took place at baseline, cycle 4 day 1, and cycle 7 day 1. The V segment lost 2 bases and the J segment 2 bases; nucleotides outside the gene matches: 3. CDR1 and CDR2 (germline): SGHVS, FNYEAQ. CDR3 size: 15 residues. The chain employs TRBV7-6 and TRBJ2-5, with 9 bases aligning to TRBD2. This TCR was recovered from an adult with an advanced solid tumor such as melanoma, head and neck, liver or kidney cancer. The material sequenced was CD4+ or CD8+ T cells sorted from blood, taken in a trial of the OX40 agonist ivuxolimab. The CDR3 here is CASSLPLAGQETQYF. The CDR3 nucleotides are TGTGCCAGCAGCTTACCTCTAGCGGGACAAGAGACCCAGTACTTC.